Listed below are T cell receptor beta chains from one sample, sequenced in a study of response to subunit inactivated influenza vaccine. Via MiXCR, TCRdb re-called the RT-PCR reads, giving one row per CDR3 protein. Of hundreds of thousands of distinct CDR3 sequences in the sample, more than 15% were seen once. Material: PBMCs from blood, obtained about 13 days after vaccination. The source is a middle-aged man who received an inactivated influenza vaccine. Each CDR3 is given with its conserved first and last residue. Fields, in order: V gene, clone size, D gene, J gene, CDR3 protein, CDR3 DNA. The D gene is left open where the match is weak. Part of the rows lack a size; the others show once, few, many or a class for expanded clones.

TRBV20-1	few	TRBD2	TRBJ2-5	CSARGKSLAPGAQYF	TGCAGTGCTAGGGGCAAGTCACTAGCGCCCGGGGCCCAGTACTTC
TRBV20-1	-	TRBD1	TRBJ2-7	CSAPGQPYEQYF	TGCAGTGCTCCGGGACAGCCCTACGAGCAGTACTTC
TRBV11-2	-	-	TRBJ2-2	CASIDYSGELFF	TGTGCCAGCATCGACTACTCCGGGGAGCTGTTTTTT
TRBV11-2	-	-	TRBJ2-7	CASSPGTVFYEQYF	TGTGCCAGCAGCCCCGGGACGGTGTTCTACGAGCAGTACTTC
TRBV7-2	few	-	TRBJ2-7	CASSLDGQIGVEQYF	TGTGCCAGCAGCTTAGACGGACAGATTGGGGTCGAGCAGTACTTC
TRBV14	-	-	TRBJ2-7	CASSTGLFYEQYF	TGTGCCAGCAGTACAGGGTTGTTCTACGAGCAGTACTTC
TRBV11-2	-	TRBD2	TRBJ2-5	CASSLGRLAESYQETQYF	TGTGCCAGCAGCTTAGGAAGGCTAGCGGAATCGTACCAAGAGACCCAGTACTTC
TRBV7-9	few	-	TRBJ1-2	CAILGSDGYTF	TGTGCCATCCTCGGGTCCGATGGCTACACCTTC
TRBV9	few	TRBD1	TRBJ1-4	CASSVDQGARNEKLFF	TGTGCCAGCAGCGTAGACCAGGGGGCCAGGAATGAAAAACTGTTTTTT
TRBV5-6	-	-	TRBJ1-1	CASSLAGGIEAFF	TGTGCCAGCAGCTTGGCCGGGGGAATTGAAGCTTTCTTT
TRBV3-1	many	-	TRBJ1-3	CASSHRGSGNTIYF	TGTGCCAGCAGCCACAGGGGTTCTGGAAACACCATATATTTT
TRBV30	-	TRBD2	TRBJ2-1	CAWSVLSGSVSREQFF	TGTGCCTGGAGTGTACTTAGCGGGAGCGTATCCCGTGAGCAGTTCTTC
TRBV5-5	many	-	TRBJ2-6	CASSFPSGANVLTF	TGTGCCAGCAGTTTCCCCTCTGGGGCCAACGTCCTGACTTTC
TRBV5-4	few	-	TRBJ2-1	CASSLASGLGYNEQFF	TGTGCCAGCAGCTTGGCCAGCGGGTTAGGCTACAATGAGCAGTTCTTC
TRBV7-8	few	TRBD2	TRBJ2-1	CASSLGGRGDGRPATF	TGTGCCAGCAGCTTAGGGGGTCGGGGAGACGGGAGGCCGGCTACCTTC
TRBV10-3	-	TRBD1	TRBJ2-1	CAIRGQGKYNEQFF	TGTGCCATCAGAGGACAGGGGAAGTACAATGAGCAGTTCTTC